The 18 T cell receptor beta chains listed next were all sequenced from one sample in a study of cytomegalovirus exposure and HLA in healthy donors. The primer mix had 60 Vbeta and 13 Jbeta primers. Some clones are missing from TCRdb's copy, which holds only in-frame ones; the method was immunoSEQ multiplex PCR. The sample carries roughly 140,000 clones, 82% recorded once. Input material: PBMCs. Receptors were obtained from a woman aged 50 to 60 in good health and CMV-seropositive.

The chain couples TRBV4-1 to TRBJ2-1, with 7 bases identical to TRBD1. J was trimmed by 9 bases and V by 2 bases; bases with no gene match: 10. The CDR3 totals 15 residues. The germline gives CDR1 MGHRA, CDR2 YSYEKL. For the CDR3, the DNA is TGCGCCAGCAGCCAAAAGGGGGCAGGTTCCCGTGAGCAGTTCTTC. Translating gives CASSQKGAGSREQFF.

The chain uses TRBV7-6 and TRBJ2-2; a weak D match, TRBD2 (6 bases). In germline, CDR1 is SGHVS, CDR2 FNYEAQ. Deletions cut 1 base from V and 6 bases from J, with 15 bases between. The CDR3 covers 16 residues. The CDR3 nucleotides read TGTGCCAGCAGCTTAGAAGGTAGCGGAACCTCCGGGGAGCTGTTTTTT. This encodes CASSLEGSGTSGELFF.

V is TRBV5-1 and J is TRBJ2-1, with 10 bases aligning to TRBD1. Germline CDR1 reads SGHRS; CDR2 reads YFSETQ. J was trimmed by 10 bases and V by 2 bases; bases with no gene match: 9. The CDR3 spans 15 residues. The CDR3 region is CASSFSGTGAGEQFF. CDR3 in DNA: TGCGCCAGCAGCTTCAGTGGGACAGGGGCGGGCGAGCAGTTCTTC. Based on the CDR3 plus reference TRBV5-1 and TRBJ2-1, the full variable domain is KAGVTQTPRYLIKTRGQQVTLSCSPISGHRSVSWYQQTPGQGLQFLFEYFSETQRNKGNFPGRFSGRQFSNSRSEMNVSTLELGDSALYLCASSFSGTGAGEQFFGPGTRLTVL.

This chain's CDR3 is CASSPRPETSTDTQYF. The DNA of the CDR3 is TGTGCCAGCTCACCACGCCCGGAGACTAGCACAGATACGCAGTATTTT. The rearrangement uses TRBV18 and TRBJ2-3; D remains unclear. The CDR3 has 16 residues. V was shortened by 1 base and J by 0 bases, with 11 bases between the two germline ends. The V gene's germline CDR1 is KGHSH and CDR2 LQKENI.

The rearrangement uses TRBV5-1 and TRBJ2-1; weak D call: TRBD2 (6 bases). Germline loops: CDR1 SGHRS, CDR2 YFSETQ. Deletions cut 0 bases from V and 4 bases from J, with 11 bases between. This CDR3 region has 15 residues. CDR3 sequence: CASSLDPGDYNEQFF. The CDR3 coding sequence is TGCGCCAGCAGCTTGGACCCGGGGGATTACAATGAGCAGTTCTTC.

The gene calls are TRBV19 and TRBJ1-2, with 9 bases aligning to TRBD1. This CDR3 spans 16 amino acids. Germline CDR1 and CDR2: LNHDA and SQIVND (reference sequence). With 5 bases clipped from V and 4 bases from J, the junction kept 11 bases outside the gene matches. For the CDR3, the DNA is TGTGCCAGTAGTCAATCCGGGACAGGGATTATCTATGGCTACACCTTC. Translating it yields CASSQSGTGIIYGYTF.

For this clone: Sequence at one end of the junction differs from germline and may be a read error. The chain links TRBV9 to TRBJ2-3; tentatively, D is TRBD2 (6 bases). From germline, CDR1 is SGDLS and CDR2 YYNGEE. The CDR3 loop spans 13 amino acids. The CDR3 is CASSPGRLDAQYF. Here the CDR3 DNA reads TGTGCCAGCAGCCCCGGGAGACTAGATGCGCAGTATTTT.

V is TRBV5-6 and J is TRBJ1-3; no firm D call. This CDR3 is built from 14 residues. The germline gives CDR1 SGHDT, CDR2 YYEEEE. V was pared by 4 bases and J by 4 bases, with 12 bases between. CDR3 residues: CASSREAVGNTIYF. The CDR3 DNA reads as TGTGCCAGCAGCCGCGAGGCAGTCGGAAACACCATATATTTT.

This rearrangement joins TRBV9 to TRBJ1-2; D ambiguous. Germline CDR1 SGDLS, CDR2 YYNGEE. The CDR3 spans 14 residues. Deletions cut 7 bases from V and 0 bases from J, with 13 bases between. The DNA of the CDR3 is TGTGCCAGCTCGACCGGGTCAGCTAACTATGGCTACACCTTC. The encoded protein is CASSTGSANYGYTF.

This clone was seen a single time. The rearrangement joins TRBV4-3 to TRBJ2-5; TRBD2 might be the D (6 bases). The V and J ends lost 0 bases and 7 bases respectively, with 15 bases between them. The length of the CDR3 is 15 residues. Germline CDR1 LGHNA, CDR2 YSLEER. In nucleotides, the CDR3 is TGCGCCAGCAGCCAAGATCTGTACGGGGGTGGGACCCAGTACTTC. Amino acid sequence: CASSQDLYGGGTQYF.

The rearrangement uses TRBV2 and TRBJ1-1; D is perhaps TRBD1 (6 bases). The germline V and J ends were trimmed by 7 bases and 1 base, with 10 bases remaining between them. This CDR3 has 13 amino acids. CDR1 is SNHLY, CDR2 FYNNEI, per germline. The CDR3 is CASTKTGNTEAFF. The CDR3 DNA sequence: TGTGCCAGCACAAAGACAGGGAACACTGAAGCTTTCTTT.

This chain connects TRBV5-8 to TRBJ1-6, with 8 bases that match TRBD1. The CDR3 runs 14 residues. Germline CDR1 is SGHTS and CDR2 is YDEGEE. The junction had 6 bases not matched to a gene; V was cut back by 3 bases and J by 10 bases. This chain's CDR3 is CASSSGDRSSPLHF. DNA for the CDR3: TGTGCCAGCAGCTCTGGGGACAGGTCGTCACCCCTCCACTTT. Supplemented by reference TRBV5-8 and TRBJ1-6, the full variable domain reads EAGVTQSPTHLIKTRGQQATLRCSPISGHTSVYWYQQALGLGLQFLLWYDEGEERNRGNFPPRFSGRQFPNYSSELNVNALELEDSALYLCASSSGDRSSPLHFGNGTRLTVT.

The chain combines TRBV9 with TRBJ1-6, with D maybe TRBD1 (5 bases). Germline lookup yields CDR1 SGDLS and CDR2 YYNGEE. The length of the CDR3 is 12 residues. Trimming shortened V by 6 bases and J by 8 bases, and 9 bases separated the two germline ends. The CDR3 DNA reads TGTGCCAGCAATTCGGGGGATTCACCCCTCCACTTT. Translation: CASNSGDSPLHF.

V gene TRBV27 combines with J gene TRBJ1-1, with TRBD1 identical over 8 bases. Germline V gene data show CDR1 as MNHEY and CDR2 as SMNVEV (reference sequence). V gave up 1 base and J gave up 5 bases; unmatched junction bases: 9. CDR3 length: 16 residues. The CDR3 coding sequence is TGTGCCAGCAGTTTATTCCCTCCTCAGGGGGCGACTGAAGCTTTCTTT. Protein sequence: CASSLFPPQGATEAFF.

Only a few counts were recorded for this clone. The rearrangement joins TRBV2 to TRBJ1-2, with D possibly TRBD1 on 6 matching bases. Between the trimmed V and J ends, which lost 1 base and 5 bases, there was a span of 8 bases. The CDR3 length is 13 residues. The V gene's germline CDR1 is SNHLY and CDR2 FYNNEI. CDR3 residues: CASSEDRDYGYTF. The DNA of the CDR3 is TGTGCCAGCAGTGAAGACAGGGATTATGGCTACACCTTC.

The rearrangement joins TRBV9 to TRBJ1-2; D uncertain. CDR3 length: 12 amino acids. Per germline, CDR1 SGDLS and CDR2 YYNGEE. V dropped 3 bases and J dropped 4 bases, with 7 bases sitting between them. The CDR3 DNA reads TGTGCCAGCAGCGGATTCGGCTATGGCTACACCTTC. Translated: CASSGFGYGYTF. Full variable domain (rest looked up from reference TRBV9 and TRBJ1-2): DSGVTQTPKHLITATGQRVTLRCSPRSGDLSVYWYQQSLDQGLQFLIQYYNGEERAKGNILERFSAQQFPDLHSELNLSSLELGDSALYFCASSGFGYGYTFGSGTRLTVV.

Of note for this clone: Other nucleotide sequences from this sample produce the same CDR3. This chain connects TRBV6-1 to TRBJ1-5; the D is unclear. CDR1 is MNHNS, CDR2 SASEGT, per germline. This CDR3 comprises 13 residues. V was cut by 2 bases and J by 6 bases, with 8 bases left in between. Here the CDR3 DNA reads TGTGCCAGCAGTGAACGGGTCAGTCAGCCCCAGCATTTT. Amino acid sequence: CASSERVSQPQHF.

The rearrangement uses TRBV19 and TRBJ1-2; D is unresolved. The CDR3 runs to 14 residues. The germline gives CDR1 LNHDA, CDR2 SQIVND (reference sequence). Between the trimmed V and J ends, which lost 0 bases and 4 bases, there was a span of 9 bases. CDR3 DNA sequence: TGTGCCAGTAGTATAGATCTACGGTTCTATGGCTACACCTTC. Translation: CASSIDLRFYGYTF.